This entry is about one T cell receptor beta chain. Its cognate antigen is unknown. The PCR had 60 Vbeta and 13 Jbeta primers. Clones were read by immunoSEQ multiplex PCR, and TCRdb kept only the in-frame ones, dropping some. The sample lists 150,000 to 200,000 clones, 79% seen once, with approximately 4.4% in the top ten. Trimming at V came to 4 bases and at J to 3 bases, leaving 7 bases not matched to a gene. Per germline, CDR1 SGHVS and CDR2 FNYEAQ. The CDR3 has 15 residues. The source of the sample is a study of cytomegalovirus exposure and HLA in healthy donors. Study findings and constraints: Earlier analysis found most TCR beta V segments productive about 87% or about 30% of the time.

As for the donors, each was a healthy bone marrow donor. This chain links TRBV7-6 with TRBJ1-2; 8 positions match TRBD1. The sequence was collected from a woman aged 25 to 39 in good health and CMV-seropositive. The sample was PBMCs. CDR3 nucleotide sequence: TGTGCCAGCAGCTCAAGACAGGGGCTAGACTATGGCTACACCTTC. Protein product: CASSSRQGLDYGYTF.